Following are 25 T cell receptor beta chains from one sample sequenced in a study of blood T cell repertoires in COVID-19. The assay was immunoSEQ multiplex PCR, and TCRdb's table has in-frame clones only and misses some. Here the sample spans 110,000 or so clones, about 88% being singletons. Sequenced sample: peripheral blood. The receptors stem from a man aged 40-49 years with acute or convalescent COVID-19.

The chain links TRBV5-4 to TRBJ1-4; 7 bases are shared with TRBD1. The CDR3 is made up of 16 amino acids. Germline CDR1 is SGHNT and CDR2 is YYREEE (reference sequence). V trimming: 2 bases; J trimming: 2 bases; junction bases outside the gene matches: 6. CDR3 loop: CASSFRGLSTNEKLFF. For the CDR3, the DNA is TGTGCCAGCAGCTTTAGGGGGCTGTCGACTAATGAAAAACTGTTTTTT.

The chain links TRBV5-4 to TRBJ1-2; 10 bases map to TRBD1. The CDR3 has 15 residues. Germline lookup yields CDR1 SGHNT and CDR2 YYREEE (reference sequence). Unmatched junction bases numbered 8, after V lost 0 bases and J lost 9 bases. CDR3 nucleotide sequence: TGTGCCAGCAGCTTGGTACGGACAGGGGGAAAGAGCTACACCTTC. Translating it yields CASSLVRTGGKSYTF.

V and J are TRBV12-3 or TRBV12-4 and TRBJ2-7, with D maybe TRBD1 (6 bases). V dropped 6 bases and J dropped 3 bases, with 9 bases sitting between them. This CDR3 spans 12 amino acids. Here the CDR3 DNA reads TGTGCCAGCAGCCTGGACAGCTACGAGCAGTACTTC. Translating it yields CASSLDSYEQYF.

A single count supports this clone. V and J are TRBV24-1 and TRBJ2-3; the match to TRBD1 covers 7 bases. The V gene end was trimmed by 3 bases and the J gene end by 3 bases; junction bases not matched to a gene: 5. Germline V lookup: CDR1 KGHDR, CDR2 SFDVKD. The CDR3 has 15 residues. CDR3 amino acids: CATSDHRGGTDTQYF. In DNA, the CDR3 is TGTGCCACCAGTGATCACAGGGGTGGGACAGATACGCAGTATTTT.

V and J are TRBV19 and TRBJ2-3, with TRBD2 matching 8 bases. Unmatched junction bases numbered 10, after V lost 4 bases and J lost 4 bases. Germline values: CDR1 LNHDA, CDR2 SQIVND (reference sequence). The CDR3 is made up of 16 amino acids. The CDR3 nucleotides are TGTGCCAGTAGTAGCGGTCGAGCGGGGGTATCAGATACGCAGTATTTT. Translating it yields CASSSGRAGVSDTQYF.

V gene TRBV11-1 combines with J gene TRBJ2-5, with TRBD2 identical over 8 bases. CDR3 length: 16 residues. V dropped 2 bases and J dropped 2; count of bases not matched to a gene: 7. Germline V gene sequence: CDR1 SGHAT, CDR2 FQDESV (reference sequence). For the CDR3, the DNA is TGTGCCAGCAGCTTACGGGGGGGGTCGGTGCAAGAGACCCAGTACTTC. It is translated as CASSLRGGSVQETQYF.

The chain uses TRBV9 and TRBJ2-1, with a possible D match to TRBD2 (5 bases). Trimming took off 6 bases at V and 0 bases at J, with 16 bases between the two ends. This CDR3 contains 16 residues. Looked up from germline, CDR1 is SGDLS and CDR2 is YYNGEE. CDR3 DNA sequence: TGTGCCAGCACCCGACTATGGGTGAGCTCCTACAATGAGCAGTTCTTC. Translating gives CASTRLWVSSYNEQFF.

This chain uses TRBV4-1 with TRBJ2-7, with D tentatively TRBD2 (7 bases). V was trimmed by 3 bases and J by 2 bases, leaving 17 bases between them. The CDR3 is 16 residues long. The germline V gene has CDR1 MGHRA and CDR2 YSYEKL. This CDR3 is CASSQGGPSGAYEQYF. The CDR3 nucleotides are TGCGCCAGCAGCCAGGGGGGGCCTAGCGGCGCCTACGAGCAGTACTTC.

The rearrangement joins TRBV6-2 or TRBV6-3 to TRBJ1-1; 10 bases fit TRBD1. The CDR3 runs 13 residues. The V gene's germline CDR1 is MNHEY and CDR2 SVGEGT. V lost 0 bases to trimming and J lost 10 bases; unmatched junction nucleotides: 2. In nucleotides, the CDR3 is TGTGCCAGCAGTTACTCGGGACAGGGGACAGCTTTCTTT. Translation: CASSYSGQGTAFF.

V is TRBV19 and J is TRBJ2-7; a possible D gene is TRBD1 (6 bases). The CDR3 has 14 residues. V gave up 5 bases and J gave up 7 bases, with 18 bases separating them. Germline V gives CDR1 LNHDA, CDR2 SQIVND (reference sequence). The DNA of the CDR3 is TGTGCCAGTAGTCAGAGGGACACTACGGGGGAGCAGTACTTC. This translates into CASSQRDTTGEQYF.

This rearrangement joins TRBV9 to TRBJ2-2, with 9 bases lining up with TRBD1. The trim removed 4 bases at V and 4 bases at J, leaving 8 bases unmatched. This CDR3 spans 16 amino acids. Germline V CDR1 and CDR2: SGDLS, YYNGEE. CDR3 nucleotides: TGTGCCAGCAGCCCTTACGGGACAGGGAGCACCGGGGAGCTGTTTTTT. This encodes CASSPYGTGSTGELFF.

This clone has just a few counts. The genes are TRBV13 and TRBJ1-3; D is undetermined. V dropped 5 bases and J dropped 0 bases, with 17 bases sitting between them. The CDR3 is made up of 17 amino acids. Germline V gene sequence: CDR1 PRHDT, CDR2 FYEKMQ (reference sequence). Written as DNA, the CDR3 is TGTGCCAGCAGCCCCCCCTGGTTTGGGCACTCTGGAAACACCATATATTTT. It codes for CASSPPWFGHSGNTIYF.

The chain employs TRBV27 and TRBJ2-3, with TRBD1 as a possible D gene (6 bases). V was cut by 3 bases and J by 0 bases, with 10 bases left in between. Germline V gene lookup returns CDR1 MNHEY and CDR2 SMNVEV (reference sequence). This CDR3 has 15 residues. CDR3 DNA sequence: TGTGCCAGCAGTTTCCCAGGGGCCAGCACAGATACGCAGTATTTT. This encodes CASSFPGASTDTQYF.

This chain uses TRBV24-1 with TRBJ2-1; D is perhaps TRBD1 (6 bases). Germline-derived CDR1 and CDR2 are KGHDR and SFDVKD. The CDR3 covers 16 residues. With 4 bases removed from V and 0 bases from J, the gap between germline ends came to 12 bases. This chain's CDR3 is CATSDSGATSYNEQFF. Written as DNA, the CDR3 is TGTGCCACCAGTGACTCAGGGGCCACCTCCTACAATGAGCAGTTCTTC.

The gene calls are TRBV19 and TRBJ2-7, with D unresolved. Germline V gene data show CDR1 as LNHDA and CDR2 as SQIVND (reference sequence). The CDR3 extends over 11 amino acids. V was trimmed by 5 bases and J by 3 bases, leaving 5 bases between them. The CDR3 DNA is TGTGCCAGTAGTTCCCACTACGAGCAGTACTTC. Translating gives CASSSHYEQYF.

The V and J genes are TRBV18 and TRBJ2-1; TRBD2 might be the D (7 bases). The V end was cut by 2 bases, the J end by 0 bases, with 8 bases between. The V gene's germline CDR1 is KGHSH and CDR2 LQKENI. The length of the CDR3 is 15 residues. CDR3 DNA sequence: TGTGCCAGCTCACCAAGGGGGGGCTCCTACAATGAGCAGTTCTTC. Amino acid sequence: CASSPRGGSYNEQFF. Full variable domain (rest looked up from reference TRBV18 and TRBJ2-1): NAGVMQNPRHLVRRRGQEARLRCSPMKGHSHVYWYRQLPEEGLKFMVYLQKENIIDESGMPKERFSAEFPKEGPSILRIQQVVRGDSAAYFCASSPRGGSYNEQFFGPGTRLTVL.

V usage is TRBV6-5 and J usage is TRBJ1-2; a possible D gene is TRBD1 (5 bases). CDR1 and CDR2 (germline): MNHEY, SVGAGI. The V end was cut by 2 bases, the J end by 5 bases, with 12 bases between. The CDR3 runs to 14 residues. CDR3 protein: CASSYRPDKYGYTF. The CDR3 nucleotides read TGTGCCAGCAGTTACAGGCCGGACAAGTATGGCTACACCTTC.

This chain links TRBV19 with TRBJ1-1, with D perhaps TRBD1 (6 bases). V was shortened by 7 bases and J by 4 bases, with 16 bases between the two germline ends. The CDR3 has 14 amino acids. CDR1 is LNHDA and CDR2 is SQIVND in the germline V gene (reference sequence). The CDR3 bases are TGTGCCAGTACCCGGGACACCACGAGCACTGAAGCTTTCTTT. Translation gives CASTRDTTSTEAFF.

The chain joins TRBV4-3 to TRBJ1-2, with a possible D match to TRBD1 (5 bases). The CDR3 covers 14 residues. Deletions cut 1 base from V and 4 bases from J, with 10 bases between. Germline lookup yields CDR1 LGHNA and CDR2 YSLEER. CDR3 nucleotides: TGCGCCAGCAGCCAAGGGACACTCGTCTATGGCTACACCTTC. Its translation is CASSQGTLVYGYTF.

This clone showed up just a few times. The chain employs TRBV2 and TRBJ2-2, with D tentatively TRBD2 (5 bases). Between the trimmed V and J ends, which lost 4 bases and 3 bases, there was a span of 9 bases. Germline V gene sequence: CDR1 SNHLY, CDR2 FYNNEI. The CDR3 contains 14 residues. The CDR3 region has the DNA TGTGCCAGCAGTGTTGTCGGGGACACCGGGGAGCTGTTTTTT. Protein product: CASSVVGDTGELFF. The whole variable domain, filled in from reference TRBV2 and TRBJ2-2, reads EPEVTQTPSHQVTQMGQEVILRCVPISNHLYFYWYRQILGQKVEFLVSFYNNEISEKSEIFDDQFSVERPDGSNFTLKIRSTKLEDSAMYFCASSVVGDTGELFFGEGSRLTVL.

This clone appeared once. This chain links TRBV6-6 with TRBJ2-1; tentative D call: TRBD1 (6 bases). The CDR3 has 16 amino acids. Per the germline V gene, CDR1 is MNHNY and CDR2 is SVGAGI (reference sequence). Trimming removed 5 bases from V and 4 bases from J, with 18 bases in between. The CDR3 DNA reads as TGTGCCAGCAGTCCTCAGGGACATTTGTGGTACAATGAGCAGTTCTTC. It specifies CASSPQGHLWYNEQFF.

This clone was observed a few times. The CDR3 coding sequence is TGTGCCAGCTCCCCAGGGACTAATGTTTACTTCTTC. The encoded protein is CASSPGTNVYFF. This chain uses TRBV18 with TRBJ2-1; TRBD2 agrees at 7 bases. Germline CDR1 and CDR2: KGHSH and LQKENI. After removal of 6 bases from V and 16 bases from J, the junction contained 12 bases not matched to a gene. The length of the CDR3 is 12 residues.

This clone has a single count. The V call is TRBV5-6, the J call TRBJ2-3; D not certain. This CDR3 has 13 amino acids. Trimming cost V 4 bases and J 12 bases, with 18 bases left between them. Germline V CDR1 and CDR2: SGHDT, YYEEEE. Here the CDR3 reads CASSNPLLVNQYF. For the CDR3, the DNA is TGTGCCAGCAGCAACCCCCTTTTAGTTAACCAGTATTTT.

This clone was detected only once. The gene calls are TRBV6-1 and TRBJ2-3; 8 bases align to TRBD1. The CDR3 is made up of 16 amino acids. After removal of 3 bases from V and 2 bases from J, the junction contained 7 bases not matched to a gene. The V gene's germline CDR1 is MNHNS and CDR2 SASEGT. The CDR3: CASSDPTGGYTDTQYF. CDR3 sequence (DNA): TGTGCCAGCAGTGACCCTACAGGGGGATACACAGATACGCAGTATTTT.

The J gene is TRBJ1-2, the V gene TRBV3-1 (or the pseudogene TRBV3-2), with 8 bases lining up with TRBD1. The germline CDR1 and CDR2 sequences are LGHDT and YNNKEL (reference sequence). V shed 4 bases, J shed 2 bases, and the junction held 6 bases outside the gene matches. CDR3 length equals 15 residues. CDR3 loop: CASSPGQGRNYGYTF. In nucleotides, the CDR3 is TGTGCCAGCAGCCCCGGACAGGGACGGAACTATGGCTACACCTTC.